This TCR beta chain is from a study of neurological immune-mediated disorders. 5'RACE with 10-nucleotide random UMIs generated the cDNA. From 15-18 subjects, each sequencing run yielded over 160 million TCR-beta sequences. MiXCR, run by TCRdb on the 5' RACE reads, gives a single entry per CDR3 protein. This repertoire shows roughly 31,000 distinct CDR3 sequences, roughly a quarter found once; its top ten account for roughly 27%. The junction had 2 bases not matched to a gene; V was cut back by 1 base and J by 6 bases. This CDR3 spans 16 amino acids. CD4+ or CD8+ T cells, around 1 million per library, were used for sorted libraries. The study, taken as a whole, reports: Expanded clones shared no CDR3 amino acid sequences across subjects, suggesting private repertoires in all groups.

This clonotype was counted ten times or more. Its antigen is currently unknown. The receptor's source is a man aged 45-65 years with HTLV-1-associated myelopathy (HAM/TSP). Sequenced input: CD4+ T cells from blood. V usage is TRBV12-3 or TRBV12-4 and J usage is TRBJ2-1; TRBD2 matches 14 bases. CDR3 bases: TGTGCCAGCAGTTTAGGACTAGCGGGAGGGGTCAATGAGCAGTTCTTC. Protein: CASSLGLAGGVNEQFF.